Presented here are 8 T cell receptor beta chains from one specimen sequenced in a study of blood T cell repertoires in COVID-19. TCRdb keeps only in-frame clones here, not all; method: immunoSEQ multiplex PCR. The repertoire includes tens of thousands of clones, more than 65% of them detected once, and 25% to 30% sits in the top ten. The sample consisted of peripheral blood. These receptor sequences come from an elderly man with active or convalescent COVID-19.

The chain uses TRBV28 and TRBJ1-5; D possibly corresponds to TRBD1 (6 bases). Germline V CDR1 and CDR2: MDHEN, SYDVKM. The CDR3 covers 16 residues. V was shortened by 4 bases and J by 5 bases, with 18 bases between the two germline ends. CDR3 sequence (DNA): TGTGCCAGCAGTTCCGTCAACAGGGTAGGATATCAGCCCCAGCATTTT. This sequence encodes CASSSVNRVGYQPQHF.

The chain has TRBV2 and TRBJ1-6; 9 bases align to TRBD1. Germline V gives CDR1 SNHLY, CDR2 FYNNEI. V trimming: 10 bases; J trimming: 10 bases; junction bases outside the gene matches: 8. This CDR3 is 13 amino acids long. CDR3 sequence: CATGQGLGSPLHF. The CDR3 bases are TGTGCCACGGGACAGGGTCTTGGCTCACCCCTCCACTTT.

V usage is TRBV4-1 and J usage is TRBJ1-4; no clear D gene. Trimming shortened V by 5 bases and J by 6 bases, and 10 bases separated the two germline ends. Per germline, CDR1 MGHRA and CDR2 YSYEKL. This CDR3 contains 13 residues. CDR3 DNA sequence: TGCGCCAGCAGCTCCACCCGGGATGAAAAACTGTTTTTT. Protein product: CASSSTRDEKLFF.

The rearrangement uses TRBV11-3 and TRBJ1-5; TRBD1 is a possible D gene (5 bases). There are 15 residues in the CDR3. V was pared by 2 bases and J by 3 bases, with 11 bases between. Per the germline V gene, CDR1 is SGHNT and CDR2 is YENEEA. CDR3 sequence (DNA): TGTGCCAGCAGCTTACCTAGACAGTACAATCAGCCCCAGCATTTT. Protein: CASSLPRQYNQPQHF. The full variable domain, its missing parts supplied by reference TRBV11-3 and TRBJ1-5, is EAGVVQSPRYKIIEKKQPVAFWCNPISGHNTLYWYLQNLGQGPELLIRYENEEAVDDSQLPKDRFSAERLKGVDSTLKIQPAELGDSAVYLCASSLPRQYNQPQHFGDGTRLSIL.

V is TRBV19 and J is TRBJ2-2; no firm D call. Trimming shortened V by 4 bases and J by 5 bases, and 8 bases separated the two germline ends. Per germline, CDR1 LNHDA and CDR2 SQIVND (reference sequence). The CDR3 length is 13 residues. CDR3 sequence reads: CASSTQVTGELFF. The CDR3 DNA is TGTGCCAGTAGTACGCAGGTAACCGGGGAGCTGTTTTTT.

The J gene is TRBJ2-4, the V gene TRBV11-3, with 11 bases identical to TRBD2. The CDR3 has 18 residues. V dropped 4 bases and J dropped 3; count of bases not matched to a gene: 11. CDR1 is SGHNT, CDR2 YENEEA, per germline. CDR3 amino acids: CASSSGGSGRAGKNIQYF. The CDR3 coding sequence is TGTGCCAGCAGCTCGGGGGGTAGCGGGAGGGCCGGCAAAAACATTCAGTACTTC.

The rearrangement uses TRBV19 and TRBJ1-4; D unresolved. The CDR3 runs 13 residues. The germline CDR1 and CDR2 sequences are LNHDA and SQIVND (reference sequence). V was clipped by 5 bases and J by 0 bases, with 4 bases between them. The CDR3 spells CASSSATNEKLFF. CDR3 coding DNA: TGTGCCAGTAGTTCTGCAACTAATGAAAAACTGTTTTTT.

The chain recombines TRBV19 with TRBJ1-5; D is unresolved. CDR1 is LNHDA, CDR2 SQIVND, per germline (reference sequence). The CDR3 totals 12 residues. V gave up 10 bases and J gave up 7 bases, with 14 bases separating them. The CDR3 region is CATSRGGQPQHF. In nucleotides, the CDR3 is TGTGCCACCTCGCGGGGAGGCCAGCCCCAGCATTTT.